These 13 T cell receptor beta chains were sequenced from one sample in a study of blood T cell dynamics during melanoma immunotherapy. Time point meaning: week 3, after first cycle of checkpoint inhibitor. Libraries were prepared by immunoSEQ multiplex PCR; TCRdb keeps only in-frame clonotypes and omits some of them. The data hold around 11,000 clones, with approximately 89% observed a single time. The sequences come from blood, collected from a patient treated with checkpoint blockade. Receptor source: a human donor with melanoma.

V gene TRBV10-3 combines with J gene TRBJ2-5; D is undetermined. Germline CDR1 reads ENHRY; CDR2 reads SYGVKD. Trimming shortened V by 2 bases and J by 1 base, and 11 bases separated the two germline ends. This CDR3 has 15 residues. CDR3 bases: TGTGCCATCAGTGAGCCCACCCGCCGCCAAGAGACCCAGTACTTC. The encoded protein is CAISEPTRRQETQYF.

The chain couples TRBV5-5 to TRBJ2-3; no firm D call. CDR3 length: 14 amino acids. The V and J ends lost 0 bases and 3 bases respectively, with 8 bases between them. Germline lookup yields CDR1 SGHKS and CDR2 YYEKEE (reference sequence). The chain's CDR3 is CASSLGPSTDTQYF. CDR3 nucleotides: TGTGCCAGCAGCTTGGGCCCCAGTACAGATACGCAGTATTTT.

The chain links TRBV2 to TRBJ2-7; D ambiguous. The CDR3 is made up of 11 amino acids. The V end was cut by 6 bases, the J end by 6 bases, with 9 bases between. Germline lookup yields CDR1 SNHLY and CDR2 FYNNEI. The CDR3 sequence: CASRLDFEQYF. The CDR3 DNA follows: TGTGCCAGCAGGTTGGATTTCGAGCAGTACTTC. Together with reference TRBV2 and TRBJ2-7, the CDR3 gives the full variable domain: EPEVTQTPSHQVTQMGQEVILRCVPISNHLYFYWYRQILGQKVEFLVSFYNNEISEKSEIFDDQFSVERPDGSNFTLKIRSTKLEDSAMYFCASRLDFEQYFGPGTRLTVT.

The chain carries TRBV19 and TRBJ2-7; TRBD1 agrees at 10 bases. The V segment lost 1 base and the J segment 4 bases; nucleotides outside the gene matches: 4. CDR3 length: 15 residues. CDR1 LNHDA and CDR2 SQIVND come from the germline V gene (reference sequence). Here the CDR3 DNA reads TGTGCCAGTAGTATAGCCGGGACAGGGGCTTACGAGCAGTACTTC. It specifies CASSIAGTGAYEQYF.

The rearrangement links TRBV27 to TRBJ1-5, with 9 bases aligning to TRBD1. Germline lookup yields CDR1 MNHEY and CDR2 SMNVEV (reference sequence). The CDR3 contains 15 residues. The J segment lost 4 bases and the V segment lost 5 bases, leaving 6 bases of the junction unmatched. CDR3 residues: CASSPGQGWNQPQHF. CDR3 DNA: TGTGCCAGCAGTCCCGGACAGGGGTGGAATCAGCCCCAGCATTTT.

This chain links TRBV7-3 with TRBJ2-2; 13 bases line up with TRBD2. The CDR3 has 19 residues. Germline CDR1 SGHTA, CDR2 FQGTGA. V gave up 0 bases and J gave up 6 bases; unmatched junction bases: 10. The CDR3 DNA follows: TGTGCCAGCAGCTTAACACCCCGCCGACTAGCGGGAGGACCCGGGGAGCTGTTTTTT. As protein: CASSLTPRRLAGGPGELFF.

V and J are TRBV9 and TRBJ2-5; TRBD2 is a possible D gene (5 bases). CDR3 size: 15 residues. Per germline, CDR1 SGDLS and CDR2 YYNGEE. Trimming left V 3 bases short and J 9 bases short, with 21 bases between. Here the CDR3 DNA reads TGTGCCAGCAGCGGACCCGGGAACACGGGTGGGGCCCAGTACTTC. Its protein product is CASSGPGNTGGAQYF.

This sequence joins TRBV15 and TRBJ2-5; a possible D gene is TRBD1 (6 bases). The CDR3 is 15 residues long. V lost 4 bases and J lost 7, with 19 bases in between. Germline-derived CDR1 and CDR2 are LNHNV and YYDKDF (reference sequence). CDR3 sequence (DNA): TGTGCCACCAGCATGGGACAAGGGCCCCAGGGGACCCAGTACTTC. Translation gives CATSMGQGPQGTQYF.

The chain employs TRBV27 and TRBJ2-3; D is uncertain. V dropped 5 bases and J dropped 3 bases, with 6 bases sitting between them. The length of the CDR3 is 12 residues. Germline V gene lookup returns CDR1 MNHEY and CDR2 SMNVEV (reference sequence). Written as DNA, the CDR3 is TGTGCCAGCAGTGCCGGGACAGATACGCAGTATTTT. It encodes CASSAGTDTQYF.

The rearrangement joins TRBV5-1 to TRBJ2-1; D might be TRBD1 or TRBD2, each matching 5 bases. Per the germline V gene, CDR1 is SGHRS and CDR2 is YFSETQ. The CDR3 is 14 residues long. V gave up 2 bases and J gave up 8 bases, with 14 bases separating them. CDR3 nucleotides: TGCGCCAGCAGCTTCGGGACCCCCGGCGATGAGCAGTTCTTC. Translating it yields CASSFGTPGDEQFF. The full variable domain, in which reference TRBV5-1 and TRBJ2-1 provide the parts outside the CDR3, is KAGVTQTPRYLIKTRGQQVTLSCSPISGHRSVSWYQQTPGQGLQFLFEYFSETQRNKGNFPGRFSGRQFSNSRSEMNVSTLELGDSALYLCASSFGTPGDEQFFGPGTRLTVL.

The J gene is TRBJ2-7, the V gene TRBV7-8; 8 nucleotides align to TRBD2. The CDR3 is 16 residues long. Germline V CDR1 and CDR2: SGHVS, FQNEAQ. The J segment lost 6 bases and the V segment lost 5 bases, leaving 15 bases of the junction unmatched. In nucleotides, the CDR3 is TGTGCCAGCAGCCTAACAACTAGCGGATGGCCCTCCGAGCAGTACTTC. Its translation is CASSLTTSGWPSEQYF.

The chain couples TRBV5-6 to TRBJ2-6, with 8 bases that match TRBD1. V was clipped by 5 bases and J by 1 base; unmatched bases: 2. This CDR3 region has 15 residues. CDR1 and CDR2 from the germline V gene are SGHDT and YYEEEE. The CDR3: CASRRDRSGANVLTF. The CDR3 DNA follows: TGTGCCAGCAGACGGGACAGGTCTGGGGCCAACGTCCTGACTTTC.

The chain is built from TRBV7-8 and TRBJ2-1; 11 nucleotides match TRBD2. Germline V gene data show CDR1 as SGHVS and CDR2 as FQNEAQ. V lost 2 bases and J lost 9; bases outside the gene matches: 9. The CDR3 is 16 amino acids. The CDR3 loop reads CASSLLGLAGGFEQFF. CDR3 DNA: TGTGCCAGCAGCTTATTAGGCCTAGCGGGGGGTTTTGAGCAGTTCTTC.